This TCR beta chain appears in the sequencing data of a study of human T cells and chemical hapten exposure. This clonotype was counted at least ten times. Its matching antigen is unknown. Regarding time point: pre-sensitization, week 0. Treatment in this sample: therapeutic diphenylcyclopropenone sensitization with weekly scalp DPC. Germline assignment: CDR1 SGHTA and CDR2 FQGTGA. Trimming removed 4 bases at V and 10 bases at J, with 14 bases between. The CDR3 totals 14 residues. Study results and limitations: Having alopecia, the donors may differ immunologically from healthy people.

Individual cDNA molecules each carried unique molecular identifiers attached by the library. In the original workflow: With a range of about 23,224 to 750,000, the median per sample was roughly 95,000 TCRs. TCRdb re-called the RACE reads with MiXCR, one entry per CDR3 protein. TCRdb assigned the V and J calls; the authors' analysis was not used. Of approximately 260,000 distinct CDR3 sequences listed, over 7.5% were seen once; the top ten hold roughly 1.2%. The source is a man between 18 and 29 years old with alopecia areata. Some clones in this sample may be carry-over from other donors' samples. V gene TRBV7-3 combines with J gene TRBJ1-6, with D possibly being TRBD1 (5 bases). Sequences were derived from whole blood, sampled in connection with sensitization to the hapten diphenylcyclopropenone (DPC). CDR3 amino acids: CASSSKGPSSPLHF. The CDR3 nucleotides read TGTGCCAGCAGCTCGAAGGGACCAAGCTCACCCCTCCACTTT.